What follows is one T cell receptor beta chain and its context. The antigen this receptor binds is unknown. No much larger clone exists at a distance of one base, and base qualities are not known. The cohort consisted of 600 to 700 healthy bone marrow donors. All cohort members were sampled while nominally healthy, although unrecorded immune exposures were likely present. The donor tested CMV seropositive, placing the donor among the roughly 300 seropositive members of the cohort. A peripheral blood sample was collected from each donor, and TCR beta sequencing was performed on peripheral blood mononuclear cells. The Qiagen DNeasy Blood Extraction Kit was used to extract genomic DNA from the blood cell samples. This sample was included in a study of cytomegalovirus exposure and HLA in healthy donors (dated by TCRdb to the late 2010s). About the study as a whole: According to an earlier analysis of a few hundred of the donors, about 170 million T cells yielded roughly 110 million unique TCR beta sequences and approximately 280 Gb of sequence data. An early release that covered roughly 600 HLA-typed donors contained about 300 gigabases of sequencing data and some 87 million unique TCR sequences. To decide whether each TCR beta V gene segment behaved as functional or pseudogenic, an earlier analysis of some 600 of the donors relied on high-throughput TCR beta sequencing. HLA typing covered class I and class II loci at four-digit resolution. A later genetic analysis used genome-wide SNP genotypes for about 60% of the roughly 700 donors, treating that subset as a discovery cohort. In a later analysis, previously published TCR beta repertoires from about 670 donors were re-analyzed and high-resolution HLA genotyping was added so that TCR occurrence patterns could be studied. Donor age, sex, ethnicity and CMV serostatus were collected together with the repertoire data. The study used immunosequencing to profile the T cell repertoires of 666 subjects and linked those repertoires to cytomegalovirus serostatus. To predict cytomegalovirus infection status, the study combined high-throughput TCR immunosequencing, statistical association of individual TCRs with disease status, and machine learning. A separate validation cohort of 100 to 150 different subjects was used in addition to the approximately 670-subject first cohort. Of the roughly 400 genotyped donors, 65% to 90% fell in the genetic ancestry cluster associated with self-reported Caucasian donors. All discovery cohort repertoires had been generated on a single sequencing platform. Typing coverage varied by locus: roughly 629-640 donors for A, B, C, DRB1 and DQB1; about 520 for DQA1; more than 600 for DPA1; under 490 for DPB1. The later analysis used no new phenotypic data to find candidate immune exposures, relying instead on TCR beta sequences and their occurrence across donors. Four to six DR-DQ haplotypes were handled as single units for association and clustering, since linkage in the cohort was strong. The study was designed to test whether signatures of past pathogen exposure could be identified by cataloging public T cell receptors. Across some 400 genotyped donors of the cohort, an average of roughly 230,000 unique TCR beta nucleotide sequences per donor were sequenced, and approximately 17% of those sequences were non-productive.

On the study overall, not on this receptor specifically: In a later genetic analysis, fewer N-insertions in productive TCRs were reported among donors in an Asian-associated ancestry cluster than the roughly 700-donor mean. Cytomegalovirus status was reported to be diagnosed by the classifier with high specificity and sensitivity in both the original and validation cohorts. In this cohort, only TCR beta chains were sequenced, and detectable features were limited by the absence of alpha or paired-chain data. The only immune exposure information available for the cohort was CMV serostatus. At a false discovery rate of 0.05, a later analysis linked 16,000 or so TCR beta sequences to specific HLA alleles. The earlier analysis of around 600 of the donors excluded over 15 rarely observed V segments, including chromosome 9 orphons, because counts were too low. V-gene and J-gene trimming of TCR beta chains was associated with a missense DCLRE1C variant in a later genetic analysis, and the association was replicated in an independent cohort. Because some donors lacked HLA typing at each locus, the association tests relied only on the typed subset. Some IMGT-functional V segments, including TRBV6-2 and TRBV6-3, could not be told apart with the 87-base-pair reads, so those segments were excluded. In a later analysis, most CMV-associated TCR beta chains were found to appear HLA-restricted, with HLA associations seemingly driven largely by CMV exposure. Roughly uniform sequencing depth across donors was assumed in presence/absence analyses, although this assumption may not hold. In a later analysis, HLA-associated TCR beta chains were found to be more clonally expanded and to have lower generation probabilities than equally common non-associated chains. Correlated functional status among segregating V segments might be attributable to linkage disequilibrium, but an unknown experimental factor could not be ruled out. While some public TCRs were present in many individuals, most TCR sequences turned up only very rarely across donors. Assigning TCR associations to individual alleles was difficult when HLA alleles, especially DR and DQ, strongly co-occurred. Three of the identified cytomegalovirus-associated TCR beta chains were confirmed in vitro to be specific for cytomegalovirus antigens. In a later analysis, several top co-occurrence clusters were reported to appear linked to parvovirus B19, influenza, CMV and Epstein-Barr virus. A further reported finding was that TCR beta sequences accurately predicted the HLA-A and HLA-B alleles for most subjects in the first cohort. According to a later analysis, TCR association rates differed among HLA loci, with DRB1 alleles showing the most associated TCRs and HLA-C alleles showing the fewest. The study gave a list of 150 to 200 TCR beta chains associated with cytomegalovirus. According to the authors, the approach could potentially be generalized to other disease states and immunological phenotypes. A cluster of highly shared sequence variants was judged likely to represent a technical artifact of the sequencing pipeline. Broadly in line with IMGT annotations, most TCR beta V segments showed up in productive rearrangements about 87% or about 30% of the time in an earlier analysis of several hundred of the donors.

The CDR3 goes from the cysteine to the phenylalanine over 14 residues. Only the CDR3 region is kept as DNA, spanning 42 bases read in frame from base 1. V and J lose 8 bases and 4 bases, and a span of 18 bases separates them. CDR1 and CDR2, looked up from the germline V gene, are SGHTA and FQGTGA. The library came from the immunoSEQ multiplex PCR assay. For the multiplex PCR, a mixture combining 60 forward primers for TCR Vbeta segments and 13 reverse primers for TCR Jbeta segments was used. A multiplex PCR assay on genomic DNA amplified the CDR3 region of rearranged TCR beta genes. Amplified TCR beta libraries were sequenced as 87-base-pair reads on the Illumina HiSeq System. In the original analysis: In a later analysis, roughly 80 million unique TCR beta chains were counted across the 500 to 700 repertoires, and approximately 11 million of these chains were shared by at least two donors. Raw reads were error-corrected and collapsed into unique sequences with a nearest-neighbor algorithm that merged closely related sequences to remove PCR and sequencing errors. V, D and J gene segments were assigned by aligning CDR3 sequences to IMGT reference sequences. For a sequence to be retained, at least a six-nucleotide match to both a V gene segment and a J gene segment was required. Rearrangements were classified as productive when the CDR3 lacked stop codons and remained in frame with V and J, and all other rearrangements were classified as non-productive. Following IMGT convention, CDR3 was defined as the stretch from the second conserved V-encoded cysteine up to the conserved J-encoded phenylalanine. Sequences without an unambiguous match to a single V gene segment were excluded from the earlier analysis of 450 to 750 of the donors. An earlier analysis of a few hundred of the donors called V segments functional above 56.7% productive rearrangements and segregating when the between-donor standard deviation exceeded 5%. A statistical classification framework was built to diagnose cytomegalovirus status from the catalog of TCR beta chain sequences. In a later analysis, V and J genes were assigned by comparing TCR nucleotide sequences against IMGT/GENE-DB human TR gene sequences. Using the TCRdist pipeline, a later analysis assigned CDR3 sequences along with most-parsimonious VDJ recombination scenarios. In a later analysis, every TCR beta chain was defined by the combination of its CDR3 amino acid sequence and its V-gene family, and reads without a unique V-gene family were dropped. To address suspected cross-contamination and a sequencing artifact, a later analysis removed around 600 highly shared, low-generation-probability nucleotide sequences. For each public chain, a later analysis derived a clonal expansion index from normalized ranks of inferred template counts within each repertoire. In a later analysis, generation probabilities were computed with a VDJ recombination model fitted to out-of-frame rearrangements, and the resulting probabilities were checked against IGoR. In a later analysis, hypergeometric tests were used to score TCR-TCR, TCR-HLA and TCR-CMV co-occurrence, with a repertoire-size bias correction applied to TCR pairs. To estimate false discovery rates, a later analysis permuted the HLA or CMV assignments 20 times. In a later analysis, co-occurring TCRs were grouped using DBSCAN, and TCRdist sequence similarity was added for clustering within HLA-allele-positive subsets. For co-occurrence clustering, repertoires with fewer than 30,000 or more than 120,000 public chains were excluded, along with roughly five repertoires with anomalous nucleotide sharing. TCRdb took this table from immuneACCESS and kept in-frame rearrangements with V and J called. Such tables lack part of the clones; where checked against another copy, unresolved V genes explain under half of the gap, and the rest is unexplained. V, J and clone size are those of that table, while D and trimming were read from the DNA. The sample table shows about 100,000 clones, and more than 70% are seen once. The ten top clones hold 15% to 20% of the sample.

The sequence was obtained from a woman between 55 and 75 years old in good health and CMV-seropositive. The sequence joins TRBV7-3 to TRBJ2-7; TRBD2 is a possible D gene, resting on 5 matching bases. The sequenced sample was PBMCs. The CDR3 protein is CASGRPGNKYEQYF. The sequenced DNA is TGTGCCAGCGGAAGACCCGGGAACAAGTACGAGCAGTACTTC.